Listed below are T cell receptor beta chains from one sample, sequenced in a study of Graves' ophthalmopathy and Graves' hyperthyroidism. TCRdb re-derived calls from the multiplex PCR reads in MiXCR, one entry per CDR3 protein. Among 200,000 to 250,000 distinct CDR3 sequences listed, around 45% were seen once. The sample comprised peripheral blood. These receptors were taken from an adult man with Graves' ophthalmopathy. Each CDR3 is given with its conserved first and last residue.

J gene | V gene | CDR3 protein
TRBJ1-1 | TRBV20-1 | CSAYRQGPTEAFF
TRBJ1-2 | TRBV6-5 | CASSERGDREDYGYTF
TRBJ1-2 | TRBV24-1 | CATSPRTGIYGYTF
TRBJ1-2 | TRBV29-1 | CSVWDRKDGYTF
TRBJ2-2 | TRBV5-1 | CASSLLPNTGELFF
TRBJ2-7 | TRBV24-1 | CATSDLHEQYF
TRBJ2-2 | TRBV29-1 | CSVAGTGVAMSTGELFF
TRBJ1-2 | TRBV27 | CASTGDRGRNGYTF
TRBJ1-2 | TRBV20-1 | CSARLHSYYGYTF
TRBJ1-5 | TRBV20-1 | CSAREGIDSNQPQHF
TRBJ1-1 | TRBV6-4 | CASSEIAGGARTEAFF
TRBJ2-2 | TRBV9 | CASSYGGTANTGELFF
TRBJ1-5 | TRBV5-5 | CASSLTQGAQPQHF
TRBJ1-6 | TRBV5-4 | CASSSRQDQLGRPLHF
TRBJ1-2 | TRBV2 | CASRGEMAYGYTF
TRBJ1-1 | TRBV9 | CASSPIPGQGRNTEAFF
TRBJ2-7 | TRBV27 | CASSRGTAAYEQYF
- | TRBV10-2 | CASSENGNSYEQFF
TRBJ2-2 | TRBV6-5 | CASSYSLSRRGGHGELFF
TRBJ2-5 | TRBV14 | CASSPGTAGETQYF
TRBJ1-1 | TRBV4-1 | CASSPTGTGGRTEAFF
TRBJ2-1 | TRBV24-1 | CATSDPVLVSNEQFF
TRBJ2-7 | TRBV5-8 | CASSSLAGGYGEQYF
TRBJ1-3 | TRBV7-9 | CASSSLGNTIYF
TRBJ1-2 | TRBV20-1 | CSARTQGGYTF
TRBJ1-1 | TRBV5-1 | CANSPSGGLNTEAFF
TRBJ1-3 | TRBV5-1 | CASRGTSGNTIYF
TRBJ2-5 | TRBV7-8 | CASTRREGETQYF
TRBJ2-5 | TRBV12-3/TRBV12-4 | CASNPDGGTQYF
TRBJ1-1 | TRBV5-1 | CASSLDGSTEAFF
TRBJ2-7 | TRBV20-1 | CSARGYRKEGGNEQYF
TRBJ1-2 | TRBV5-6 | CASSLPTDSYGYTF
TRBJ2-5 | TRBV13 | CASSSAYF
TRBJ1-6 | TRBV20-1 | CSAETGQGSPLHF
TRBJ2-5 | TRBV7-9 | CASSPPGGSRETQYF
TRBJ1-4 | TRBV10-1 | CASRGSDRASTNEKLFF
TRBJ2-7 | TRBV5-4 | CASSLDGTLWEQYF
TRBJ1-5 | TRBV15 | CATSSSTGSNQPQHF
TRBJ2-7 | TRBV7-8 | CASSLGVVWGQPYEQYF
TRBJ2-7 | TRBV7-2 | CASSLQTRAGSYEQYF
TRBJ2-7 | TRBV5-8 | CASSLGGEGGEQYF
TRBJ1-2 | TRBV5-1 | CASSLAPGPMLYGYTF
TRBJ1-2 | TRBV5-5 | CASSTAGLGGYTF
TRBJ2-5 | TRBV19 | CASSPRDRGYQETQYF
TRBJ1-1 | TRBV9 | CASSVVERSPTEAFF
TRBJ2-7 | TRBV29-1 | CSVEGLAGESYEQYF
TRBJ2-3 | TRBV29-1 | CSVESYRGYTDTQYF
TRBJ1-1 | TRBV29-1 | CSVDISTEAFF
TRBJ2-2 | TRBV25-1 | CASNEGGAGTGELFF
TRBJ2-7 | TRBV12-3/TRBV12-4 | CASSSCSYEQYF
TRBJ2-7 | TRBV7-9 | CASSLDRGVGYEQYF
TRBJ2-7 | TRBV20-1 | CSASRAGYSNEQYF
TRBJ1-6 | TRBV9 | CASSATQGFGSPLHF
TRBJ2-7 | TRBV29-1 | CSVPGQGKNFGEQYF
TRBJ2-7 | TRBV5-1 | CASSSVGDGTYEQYF
TRBJ1-1 | TRBV5-6 | CASSFTEAFF
TRBJ2-1 | TRBV9 | CASSAIGTSGIHSQQFF
TRBJ2-7 | TRBV20-1 | CSASNWHDYEQYF
TRBJ2-7 | TRBV4-1 | CASSQGLGRTYSYEQYF
TRBJ2-7 | TRBV7-2 | CASSLSGATSYEQYF